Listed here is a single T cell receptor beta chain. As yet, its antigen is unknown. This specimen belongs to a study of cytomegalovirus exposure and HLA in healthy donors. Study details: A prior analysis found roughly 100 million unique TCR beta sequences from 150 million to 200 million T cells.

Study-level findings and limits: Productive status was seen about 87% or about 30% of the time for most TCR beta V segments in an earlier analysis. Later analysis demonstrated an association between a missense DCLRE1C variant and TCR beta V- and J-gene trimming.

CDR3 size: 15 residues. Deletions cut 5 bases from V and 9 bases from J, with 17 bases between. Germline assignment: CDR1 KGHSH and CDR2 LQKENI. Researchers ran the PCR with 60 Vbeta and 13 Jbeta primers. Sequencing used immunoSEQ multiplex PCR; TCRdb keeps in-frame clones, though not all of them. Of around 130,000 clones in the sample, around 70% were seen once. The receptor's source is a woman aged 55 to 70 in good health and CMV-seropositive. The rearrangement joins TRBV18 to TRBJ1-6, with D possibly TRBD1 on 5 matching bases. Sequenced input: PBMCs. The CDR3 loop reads CASSTGLPVASPLHF. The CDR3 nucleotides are TGTGCCAGCTCAACGGGACTCCCGGTAGCTTCACCCCTCCACTTT.